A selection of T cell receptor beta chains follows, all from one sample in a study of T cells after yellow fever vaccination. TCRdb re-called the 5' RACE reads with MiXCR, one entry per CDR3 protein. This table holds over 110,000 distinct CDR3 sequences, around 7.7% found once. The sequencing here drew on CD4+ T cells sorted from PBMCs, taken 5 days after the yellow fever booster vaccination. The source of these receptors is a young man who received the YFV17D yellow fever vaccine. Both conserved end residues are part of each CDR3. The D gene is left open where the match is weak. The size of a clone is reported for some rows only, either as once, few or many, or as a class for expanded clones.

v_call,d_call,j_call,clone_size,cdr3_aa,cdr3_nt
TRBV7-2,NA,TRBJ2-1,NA,CASSLGGSVNEQFF,TGTGCCAGCAGCTTAGGGGGTAGTGTTAATGAGCAGTTCTTC
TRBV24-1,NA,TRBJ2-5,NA,CATSDYREETQYF,TGTGCCACCAGTGACTACAGGGAAGAGACCCAGTACTTC
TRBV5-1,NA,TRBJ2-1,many,CASSLASSPHNEQFF,TGCGCCAGCAGCTTGGCGAGCTCACCTCACAATGAGCAGTTCTTC
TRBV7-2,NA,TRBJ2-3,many,CASSRLGRASTDTQYF,TGTGCCAGCAGCCGCCTTGGGCGGGCGAGCACAGATACGCAGTATTTT
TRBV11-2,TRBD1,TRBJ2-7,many,CASSLTGIHEQYF,TGTGCCAGCAGCTTGACAGGGATCCACGAGCAGTACTTC
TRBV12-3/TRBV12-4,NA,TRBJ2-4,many,CASSPNRVPGYF,TGTGCCAGCAGCCCCAATCGGGTCCCGGGGTACTTC
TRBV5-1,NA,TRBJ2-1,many,CASSFSGSYNEQFF,TGCGCCAGCAGCTTTAGCGGCTCCTACAATGAGCAGTTCTTC
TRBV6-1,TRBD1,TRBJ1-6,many,CASSERQGVWNSPLHF,TGTGCCAGCAGTGAACGACAGGGCGTCTGGAATTCACCCCTCCACTTT
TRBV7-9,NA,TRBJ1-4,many,CASSSSGGFNEKLFF,TGTGCCAGCAGCTCTTCCGGGGGATTTAATGAAAAACTGTTTTTT
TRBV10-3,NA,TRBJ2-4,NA,CAISESGNLAKNIQYF,TGTGCCATCAGTGAGTCAGGGAATCTAGCCAAAAACATTCAGTACTTC
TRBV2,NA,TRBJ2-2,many,CASKRGETDGELFF,TGTGCCAGCAAGAGGGGGGAGACGGACGGGGAGCTGTTTTTT
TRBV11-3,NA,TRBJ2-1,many,CASSPGGLISYNEQFF,TGTGCCAGCAGCCCCGGTGGTCTGATCTCCTACAATGAGCAGTTCTTC
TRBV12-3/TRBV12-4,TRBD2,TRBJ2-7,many,CASSPVAGPYEQYF,TGTGCCAGCAGTCCTGTAGCGGGGCCCTACGAGCAGTACTTC
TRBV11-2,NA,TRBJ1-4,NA,CASSFNSLSNEKLFF,TGTGCCAGCAGCTTCAACAGCCTTTCTAATGAAAAACTGTTTTTT
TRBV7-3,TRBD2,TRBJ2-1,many,CASSPRTSAYEQFF,TGTGCCAGCAGCCCTCGGACTAGCGCCTATGAGCAGTTCTTC
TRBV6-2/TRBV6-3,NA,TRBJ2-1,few,CASRPLRDLDEQFF,TGTGCCAGCAGACCCCTTCGGGATCTCGATGAGCAGTTCTTC
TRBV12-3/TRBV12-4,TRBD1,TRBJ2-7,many,CASSYRGAYEQYF,TGTGCCAGCAGTTACAGGGGGGCCTACGAGCAGTACTTC
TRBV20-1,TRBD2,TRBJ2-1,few,CSASKVLAGANNEQFF,TGCAGTGCTAGTAAGGTATTGGCGGGAGCCAACAATGAGCAGTTCTTC
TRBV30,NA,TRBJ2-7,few,CAWSPGTLYEQYF,TGTGCCTGGAGCCCGGGGACTCTCTACGAGCAGTACTTC
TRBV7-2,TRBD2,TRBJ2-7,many,CASSSPLAGDFHEQYF,TGTGCCAGCAGCTCTCCTCTAGCGGGAGACTTCCACGAGCAGTACTTC
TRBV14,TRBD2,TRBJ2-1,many,CASSQDLGLALTNEQFF,TGTGCCAGCAGCCAAGATTTGGGACTAGCTCTTACCAATGAGCAGTTCTTC
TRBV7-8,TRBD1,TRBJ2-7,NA,CASSLAQRQGSYEQYF,TGTGCCAGCAGCTTAGCGCAGAGACAGGGCTCCTACGAGCAGTACTTC
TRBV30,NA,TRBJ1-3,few,CAGDNGNTIYF,TGTGCCGGAGACAATGGAAACACCATATATTTT
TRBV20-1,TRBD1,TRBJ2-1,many,CSARGITGTGSRRDEQFF,TGCAGTGCTAGAGGTATAACCGGGACAGGGTCAAGGAGGGATGAGCAGTTCTTC
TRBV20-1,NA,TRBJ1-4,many,CSARGTLQGEKLFF,TGCAGTGCTAGAGGGACACTCCAAGGCGAAAAACTGTTTTTT
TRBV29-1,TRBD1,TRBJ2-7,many,CSVGGTGYSYEQYF,TGCAGCGTTGGTGGGACAGGCTACTCCTACGAGCAGTACTTC
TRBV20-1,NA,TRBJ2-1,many,CSARDGTTSKHEQFF,TGCAGTGCTAGAGATGGGACCACTAGCAAGCATGAGCAGTTCTTC
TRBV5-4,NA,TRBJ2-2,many,CASSRGAGPNTGELFF,TGTGCCAGCAGTAGGGGCGCGGGCCCGAACACCGGGGAGCTGTTTTTT
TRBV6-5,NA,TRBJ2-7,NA,CASRYGPGASYEQYF,TGTGCCAGCAGATACGGCCCTGGCGCCTCCTACGAGCAGTACTTC
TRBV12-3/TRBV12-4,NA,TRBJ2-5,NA,CASSSHGSSQETQYF,TGTGCCAGCAGTTCGCACGGGTCCTCCCAAGAGACCCAGTACTTC
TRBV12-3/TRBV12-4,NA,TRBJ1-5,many,CASTFREDGVWPQHF,TGTGCCAGCACCTTTAGGGAGGACGGAGTTTGGCCCCAGCATTTT
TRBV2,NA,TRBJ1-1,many,CASRGVGGGTEAFF,TGTGCCAGCAGGGGGGTCGGGGGCGGCACTGAAGCTTTCTTT
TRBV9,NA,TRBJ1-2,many,CASSVGYGYTF,TGTGCCAGCAGCGTAGGTTATGGCTACACCTTC
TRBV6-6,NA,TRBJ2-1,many,CASSNPVQFF,TGTGCCAGCAGTAACCCTGTCCAGTTCTTC